This is a list of T cell receptor beta chains from one sample in a study of shared clonotypes between healthy human individuals. Libraries were prepared by immunoSEQ multiplex PCR; TCRdb keeps only in-frame clonotypes and omits some of them. The sample includes roughly 2 million clones, over 85% of them seen just once. The sequencing sample was made of naive CD8+ T cells sorted from blood. All receptors come from a man aged 18-30 years in good health. Each CDR3 is given with its conserved first and last residue. Fields, in order: J gene, clone size, D gene, V gene, CDR3 DNA, CDR3 protein. A D gene is named only where the DNA matches it firmly. A row's size may be missing; if present it is once, few, many or a size class.

j_call: TRBJ1-1
clone_size: -
d_call: TRBD1
v_call: TRBV10-3
cdr3_nt: TGTGCCATCAGAGAAGGGACAGGCCTATGGGACACTGAAGCTTTCTTT
cdr3_aa: CAIREGTGLWDTEAFF

j_call: TRBJ2-2
clone_size: -
d_call: -
v_call: TRBV4-1
cdr3_nt: TGCGCCAGCAGCCCGGCTTTGGGCACCGGGGAGCTGTTTTTT
cdr3_aa: CASSPALGTGELFF

j_call: TRBJ2-7
clone_size: once
d_call: TRBD2
v_call: TRBV16
cdr3_nt: TGTGCCAGCAGCCACGGGACTAGCGGCACCTACGAGCAGTACTTC
cdr3_aa: CASSHGTSGTYEQYF

j_call: TRBJ1-1
clone_size: -
d_call: TRBD1
v_call: TRBV11-2
cdr3_nt: TGTGCCAGCAGCGCCGGGACAGGGGGCCTGAACACTGAAGCTTTCTTT
cdr3_aa: CASSAGTGGLNTEAFF

j_call: TRBJ2-1
clone_size: once
d_call: -
v_call: TRBV7-9
cdr3_nt: TGTGCCAGCACCCCCCCGGAGGGGGACAATGAGCAGTTCTTC
cdr3_aa: CASTPPEGDNEQFF

j_call: TRBJ2-1
clone_size: -
d_call: -
v_call: TRBV30
cdr3_nt: TGTGCCTGGAGTGAGATCAATGAGCAGTTCTTC
cdr3_aa: CAWSEINEQFF

j_call: TRBJ1-2
clone_size: few
d_call: -
v_call: TRBV29-1
cdr3_nt: TGCAGCGTTGTTGAGTTGGGTGGCTACACCTTC
cdr3_aa: CSVVELGGYTF

j_call: TRBJ2-7
clone_size: once
d_call: -
v_call: TRBV28
cdr3_nt: TGTGCCAGCAGTTTAGTGGGGTCCCACGAGCAGTACTTC
cdr3_aa: CASSLVGSHEQYF

j_call: TRBJ2-2
clone_size: -
d_call: -
v_call: TRBV7-9
cdr3_nt: TGTGCCAGCACTCTCGTGGGGCTCGGCCTCGGCGGGGAGCTGTTTTTT
cdr3_aa: CASTLVGLGLGGELFF

j_call: TRBJ2-7
clone_size: -
d_call: TRBD2
v_call: TRBV6-1
cdr3_nt: TGTGCCAGCAGTGAAGCGGGAGGGCATTACGAGCAGTACTTC
cdr3_aa: CASSEAGGHYEQYF

j_call: TRBJ2-7
clone_size: -
d_call: -
v_call: TRBV27
cdr3_nt: TGTGCCAGCAGTTTATCGGGGGCCTTGGCCTACGAGCAGTACTTC
cdr3_aa: CASSLSGALAYEQYF

j_call: TRBJ2-1
clone_size: once
d_call: -
v_call: TRBV10-3
cdr3_nt: TGTGCCATCAGTGAACCCCCAGGACAGAACAATGAGCAGTTCTTC
cdr3_aa: CAISEPPGQNNEQFF

j_call: TRBJ2-7
clone_size: once
d_call: TRBD2
v_call: TRBV9
cdr3_nt: TGTGCCAGCAGCGTGGGACTAGCGGGATACGAGCAGTACTTC
cdr3_aa: CASSVGLAGYEQYF

j_call: TRBJ2-1
clone_size: -
d_call: -
v_call: TRBV27
cdr3_nt: TGTGCCAGCAGTTCTCTTGGTGGGAATGAGCAGTTCTTC
cdr3_aa: CASSSLGGNEQFF

j_call: TRBJ2-7
clone_size: once
d_call: -
v_call: TRBV4-3
cdr3_nt: TGCGCCAGCAGCCTCGAGGGCCAGCTCGGAGAGCAGTACTTC
cdr3_aa: CASSLEGQLGEQYF

j_call: TRBJ1-5
clone_size: once
d_call: -
v_call: TRBV6-5
cdr3_nt: TGTGCCAGCAGTTATGGCGGGTATCAGCCCCAGCATTTT
cdr3_aa: CASSYGGYQPQHF

j_call: TRBJ1-1
clone_size: once
d_call: -
v_call: TRBV29-1
cdr3_nt: TGCAGCGTTGAGGATGGGATGGGGACTGAAGCTTTCTTT
cdr3_aa: CSVEDGMGTEAFF

j_call: TRBJ2-1
clone_size: -
d_call: TRBD2
v_call: TRBV7-8
cdr3_nt: TGTGCCAGCAGCCCTTTACTAGCGGGAGGGTACAATGAGCAGTTCTTC
cdr3_aa: CASSPLLAGGYNEQFF

j_call: TRBJ2-7
clone_size: -
d_call: TRBD1
v_call: TRBV6-1
cdr3_nt: TGTGCCAGCACCCCGACAGGGGTCGTCTACGAGCAGTACTTC
cdr3_aa: CASTPTGVVYEQYF

j_call: TRBJ2-3
clone_size: -
d_call: TRBD2
v_call: TRBV5-4
cdr3_nt: TGTGCCAGCAGTTCTCAATTAACTAGCGGCTCAGATACGCAGTATTTT
cdr3_aa: CASSSQLTSGSDTQYF

j_call: TRBJ1-2
clone_size: -
d_call: -
v_call: TRBV21-1
cdr3_nt: TGTGCCAGCAGCAAAGATAATCCCAGGGGGCCAAACTATGGCTACACCTTC
cdr3_aa: CASSKDNPRGPNYGYTF

j_call: TRBJ2-7
clone_size: -
d_call: TRBD1
v_call: TRBV27
cdr3_nt: TGTGCCAGCAGTTCTACAGGGACAGGGTTCTACGAGCAGTACTTC
cdr3_aa: CASSSTGTGFYEQYF

j_call: TRBJ2-1
clone_size: once
d_call: -
v_call: TRBV7-9
cdr3_nt: TGTGCCAGCAGCCCGGGCCGGGGGAATGAGCAGTTCTTC
cdr3_aa: CASSPGRGNEQFF

j_call: TRBJ1-5
clone_size: -
d_call: -
v_call: TRBV19
cdr3_nt: TGTGCCAGTAGTGATAGAGGGGAAATAAATCAGCCCCAGCATTTT
cdr3_aa: CASSDRGEINQPQHF

j_call: TRBJ2-7
clone_size: -
d_call: -
v_call: TRBV7-6
cdr3_nt: TGTGCCAGCAGCTATGGCGGGCCCTACGAGCAGTACTTC
cdr3_aa: CASSYGGPYEQYF

j_call: TRBJ2-7
clone_size: -
d_call: -
v_call: TRBV7-9
cdr3_nt: TGTGCCAGCAGGGCGGGACGAACCTACGAGCAGTACTTC
cdr3_aa: CASRAGRTYEQYF

j_call: TRBJ1-2
clone_size: -
d_call: -
v_call: TRBV19
cdr3_nt: TGTGCCAGTAGTCCCTGGGGAAGGTTTAACTATGGCTACACCTTC
cdr3_aa: CASSPWGRFNYGYTF

j_call: TRBJ1-2
clone_size: once
d_call: TRBD1
v_call: TRBV27
cdr3_nt: TGTGCCAGCAAACCACAGGGGAGCTATGGCTACACCTTC
cdr3_aa: CASKPQGSYGYTF

j_call: TRBJ2-3
clone_size: -
d_call: -
v_call: TRBV5-1
cdr3_nt: TGCGCCAGCAGCTTGGAACGGATCTCTAGCACAGATACGCAGTATTTT
cdr3_aa: CASSLERISSTDTQYF

j_call: TRBJ2-7
clone_size: -
d_call: -
v_call: TRBV29-1
cdr3_nt: TGCAGCGTTGAAGATCTTACAAAAAGGGGCTACGAGCAGTACTTC
cdr3_aa: CSVEDLTKRGYEQYF

j_call: TRBJ1-1
clone_size: few
d_call: -
v_call: TRBV19
cdr3_nt: TGTGCCAGTAGTAGAGGGGGGTTCACTGAAGCTTTCTTT
cdr3_aa: CASSRGGFTEAFF